This entry concerns a single T cell receptor beta chain. Antigen: not known. This sample was included in a study of T cells in localized non-small cell lung cancer. General study findings and limits: Because researchers sequenced only one region of the tumor, heterogeneity is still possible. Appearances in adjacent lung were noted for a median approximately 58 of the top 100 tumor clones. Tumor trailed uninvolved adjacent lung in T cell clonality, which peaked there.

J was trimmed by 11 bases and V by 3 bases; bases with no gene match: 12. This CDR3 is 15 amino acids long. In germline, CDR1 is KGHSH, CDR2 LQKENI. The method was immunoSEQ multiplex PCR; TCRdb's version includes in-frame clones alone and lacks a portion of them. Among 50,000 to 60,000 clones listed, around 86% were seen once. The sequence was obtained from a female donor with stage II lung adenocarcinoma. The chain is built from TRBV18 and TRBJ1-1; 10 bases align to TRBD1. Sequencing used PBMCs, obtained before any cancer treatment. CDR3 nucleotides: TGTGCCAGCTCACCTACCGGGACAGGGGCTTTTCGGGCTTTCTTT. It codes for CASSPTGTGAFRAFF. The full variable domain, its missing parts supplied by reference TRBV18 and TRBJ1-1, is NAGVMQNPRHLVRRRGQEARLRCSPMKGHSHVYWYRQLPEEGLKFMVYLQKENIIDESGMPKERFSAEFPKEGPSILRIQQVVRGDSAAYFCASSPTGTGAFRAFFGQGTRLTVV.